Detailed here is one T cell receptor beta chain. The antigen remains undetermined. Germline V lookup: CDR1 SGHRS, CDR2 YFSETQ. This CDR3 has 17 amino acids. With V trimmed by 0 bases and J by 4 bases, 5 bases remained unmatched. Assay used: immunoSEQ multiplex PCR; TCRdb lists only in-frame clones, some missing. The sample holds 10,000 or so clones, 86% seen once. This sample is drawn from a study of T cell clonotyping in hematopoietic cell transplantation. General study results and limits: No sorting was done, leaving CD4 and CD8 contributions mixed. After transplant, recipient diversity fell while pathologically expanded clonotypes grew through day 180.

The specimen comprised PBMCs, sampled 180 days after allogeneic stem cell transplant. The receptor's source is a human patient who had an allogeneic stem cell transplant, so the T cells may come from the graft donor. The donor label of this sample is uncertain. Some clones in this sample may be carry-over from other donors' samples. The chain employs TRBV5-1 and TRBJ2-6, with TRBD1 matching over 9 bases. The CDR3 DNA follows: TGCGCCAGCAGCTTGGTGGGACAGGGAGCCGGGGCCAACGTCCTGACTTTC. Translating gives CASSLVGQGAGANVLTF.